This T cell receptor beta chain derives from a study of cytomegalovirus exposure and HLA in healthy donors. Study-wide results and limits: Within a later analysis, the majority of CMV-associated TCR beta chains appeared HLA-restricted. Reported findings show TCR beta sequences accurately forecast HLA-A and HLA-B alleles in most subjects.

A note on this clone: Antigen: not known.

The PCR made use of 60 Vbeta and 13 Jbeta primers. Profiling relied on immunoSEQ multiplex PCR, and the TCRdb table lists in-frame clones only, not all of them. The table includes about 170,000 clones, around 80% detected once. This CDR3 contains 15 residues. Germline CDR1 LGHNA, CDR2 YNFKEQ. V was cut by 0 bases and J by 6 bases, with 11 bases left in between. The specimen was PBMCs. The chain is built from TRBV4-2 and TRBJ1-4; no clear D gene. This receptor was identified in a man in his late teens or twenties in good health and CMV-seronegative. CDR3 region: CASSQDSEPYEKLFF. The CDR3 bases are TGTGCCAGCAGCCAAGATTCGGAGCCTTATGAAAAACTGTTTTTT.